Listed below are T cell receptor beta chains from one sample, sequenced in a study of blood T cell repertoires in COVID-19. Only in-frame clones appear in the TCRdb table, and some are missing; sequencing was by immunoSEQ multiplex PCR. The table includes a few hundred thousand clones, 70% to 90% detected once. The sequenced sample was PBMCs or T cells enriched from blood (not recorded which). These TCRs come from a woman in her twenties or thirties who had recovered from COVID-19. CDR3s include the opening cysteine and the closing phenylalanine or tryptophan. D genes are given only for firm matches. Some rows mark clone size as missing; the rest say once, few, many or name a class of expanded clone.

abundance: -
j_gene: TRBJ2-1
v_gene: TRBV5-6
len: 16
d_gene: TRBD1
CDR3aa: CASRPGDRGRDNEQFF
CDR3nt: TGTGCCAGCAGACCAGGGGACAGGGGTAGGGACAATGAGCAGTTCTTC

abundance: -
j_gene: TRBJ1-1
v_gene: TRBV11-2
len: 16
d_gene: TRBD1
CDR3aa: CASSLAFRGLGTEAFF
CDR3nt: TGTGCCAGCAGCTTAGCGTTCAGGGGGCTAGGAACTGAAGCTTTCTTT

abundance: -
j_gene: TRBJ2-7
v_gene: TRBV11-2
len: 16
d_gene: TRBD1
CDR3aa: CASSLTRAGGGYEQYF
CDR3nt: TGTGCCAGCAGCCTTACCAGAGCAGGGGGCGGGTACGAGCAGTACTTC

abundance: few
j_gene: TRBJ1-2
v_gene: TRBV2
len: 13
d_gene: -
CDR3aa: CASSELGSYGYTF
CDR3nt: TGTGCCAGCAGTGAACTGGGCAGCTATGGCTACACCTTC

abundance: -
j_gene: TRBJ2-5
v_gene: TRBV15
len: 14
d_gene: TRBD1
CDR3aa: CATSRTGGGETQYF
CDR3nt: TGTGCCACCAGCAGGACAGGGGGTGGGGAGACCCAGTACTTC

abundance: -
j_gene: TRBJ1-1
v_gene: TRBV5-1
len: 14
d_gene: TRBD1
CDR3aa: CASSLGDRVGSTFF
CDR3nt: TGCGCCAGCAGCTTGGGGGACAGGGTCGGTTCGACTTTCTTT

abundance: few
j_gene: TRBJ1-6
v_gene: TRBV27
len: 16
d_gene: -
CDR3aa: CASSLHLGSGGSPLHF
CDR3nt: TGTGCCAGCAGTTTACATCTCGGGAGCGGGGGGTCACCCCTCCACTTT

abundance: -
j_gene: TRBJ1-2
v_gene: TRBV7-9
len: 13
d_gene: -
CDR3aa: CASSLAENYGYTF
CDR3nt: TGTGCCAGCAGCTTAGCAGAGAACTATGGCTACACCTTC

abundance: -
j_gene: TRBJ2-1
v_gene: TRBV6-5
len: 15
d_gene: -
CDR3aa: CASNRQPGFYNEQFF
CDR3nt: TGTGCCAGCAATCGGCAGCCGGGGTTCTACAATGAGCAGTTCTTC

abundance: few
j_gene: TRBJ2-1
v_gene: TRBV20-1
len: 13
d_gene: TRBD2
CDR3aa: CSASPIGRGEQFF
CDR3nt: TGCAGTGCTAGTCCAATAGGGAGGGGTGAGCAGTTCTTC

abundance: -
j_gene: TRBJ1-5
v_gene: TRBV6-4
len: 13
d_gene: -
CDR3aa: CASSEGDNQPQHF
CDR3nt: TGTGCCAGCAGTGAAGGGGACAATCAGCCCCAGCATTTT

abundance: -
j_gene: TRBJ1-5
v_gene: TRBV6-2/TRBV6-3
len: 14
d_gene: -
CDR3aa: CASSYASGDQPQHF
CDR3nt: TGTGCCAGCAGTTACGCCTCGGGGGATCAGCCCCAGCATTTT

abundance: -
j_gene: TRBJ1-2
v_gene: TRBV28
len: 13
d_gene: TRBD1
CDR3aa: CASSSGTVYGYTF
CDR3nt: TGTGCCAGCAGTTCCGGGACAGTCTATGGCTACACCTTC

abundance: -
j_gene: TRBJ2-7
v_gene: TRBV7-6
len: 18
d_gene: -
CDR3aa: CASSLGVVRRDATYEQYF
CDR3nt: TGTGCCAGCAGCTTAGGAGTAGTTAGGCGGGACGCCACCTACGAGCAGTACTTC